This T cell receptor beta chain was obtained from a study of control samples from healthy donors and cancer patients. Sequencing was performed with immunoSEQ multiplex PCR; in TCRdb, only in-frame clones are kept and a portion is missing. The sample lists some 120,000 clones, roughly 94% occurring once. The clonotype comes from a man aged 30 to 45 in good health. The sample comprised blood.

The CDR3 here is CASSLTSTDTQYF. In nucleotides, the CDR3 is TGCGCCAGCAGCTTGACTAGCACAGATACGCAGTATTTT. The chain employs TRBV5-1 and TRBJ2-3; D is ambiguous. Per the germline V gene, CDR1 is SGHRS and CDR2 is YFSETQ. Deletions cut 1 base from V and 0 bases from J, with 3 bases between. The CDR3 spans 13 residues.